This is a list of T cell receptor beta chains from one sample in a study of cytomegalovirus exposure and HLA in healthy donors. Only in-frame clones appear in the TCRdb table, and some are missing; sequencing was by immunoSEQ multiplex PCR. In the table there are roughly 100,000 clones, around 84% of which are singletons. Specimen: PBMCs. The receptors shown here come from a man aged 25-45 years in good health and CMV-seronegative. Each CDR3 is given with its conserved first and last residue. A D gene is named only where the DNA matches it firmly. Where a row states a size, it is once, few, many or the class of an expanded clone; other rows omit it.

j_gene,v_gene,abundance,d_gene,CDR3aa,CDR3nt
TRBJ1-1,TRBV4-1,.,.,CASSQDRQDIVVNTEAFF,TGCGCCAGCAGCCAAGATCGGCAGGATATCGTCGTGAACACTGAAGCTTTCTTT
TRBJ2-1,TRBV15,.,.,CATSVALRMNNEQFF,TGTGCCACCAGCGTTGCCCTCAGGATGAACAATGAGCAGTTCTTC
TRBJ1-2,TRBV7-6,.,.,CASSPHEAGGRNGYTF,TGTGCCAGCAGCCCGCATGAAGCGGGGGGGCGGAATGGCTACACCTTC
TRBJ2-7,TRBV6-5,.,TRBD1,CASSSQGLRVEQYF,TGTGCCAGCAGTTCACAGGGGCTCAGGGTCGAGCAGTACTTC
TRBJ2-1,TRBV4-2,.,TRBD2,CASSQDRGGGRDNEQFF,TGTGCCAGCAGCCAAGATCGGGGGGGAGGGAGGGACAATGAGCAGTTCTTC
TRBJ2-7,TRBV13,.,.,CASSSHRDDEQYF,TGTGCCAGCAGCTCCCACAGGGATGACGAGCAGTACTTC
TRBJ2-7,TRBV10-3,.,.,CAISTLYEQYF,TGTGCCATCAGCACTCTCTACGAGCAGTACTTC
TRBJ2-1,TRBV25-1,few,TRBD2,CASSEPSGRVPEQFF,TGTGCCAGCAGTGAACCTAGCGGGAGGGTCCCTGAGCAGTTCTTC
TRBJ1-1,TRBV11-2,.,TRBD1,CAESDRANTEAFF,TGTGCAGAATCTGACAGGGCGAACACTGAAGCTTTCTTT
TRBJ2-7,TRBV11-2,few,.,CASSYLEEQYF,TGTGCCAGCAGCTACCTGGAGGAGCAGTACTTC
TRBJ1-1,TRBV7-2,.,.,CASRRKRQEREAFF,TGTGCCAGCAGGCGCAAACGACAGGAACGGGAAGCTTTCTTT